This T cell receptor (beta chain) was captured in a study of T cell responses to AZD1222 COVID-19 vaccine. General observations from the study: Most donors were white British, females outnumbered males, and clonal diversity was possibly underestimated.

Comments on this clone: Its antigen is undetermined.

This CDR3 has 14 amino acids. The ends were cut back, 2 bases at V and 7 bases at J, with 12 bases in the middle. Germline CDR1 reads MNHEY; CDR2 reads SVGAGI. Measured with immunoSEQ multiplex PCR; TCRdb has only the in-frame clones, and not every one. There are 95,000 to 100,000 clones in the sample; about nine tenths occur only once, and 15% to 20% lies in the top ten. This chain connects TRBV6-5 to TRBJ2-1; no definite D call. The sequencing here drew on peripheral blood, taken 28 days after the second AZD1222 dose. This receptor was identified in an adult who received the AZD1222 COVID-19 vaccine. CDR3 region: CASSYVGNTNEQFF. In DNA form, the CDR3 reads TGTGCCAGCAGTTACGTAGGGAACACAAATGAGCAGTTCTTC.